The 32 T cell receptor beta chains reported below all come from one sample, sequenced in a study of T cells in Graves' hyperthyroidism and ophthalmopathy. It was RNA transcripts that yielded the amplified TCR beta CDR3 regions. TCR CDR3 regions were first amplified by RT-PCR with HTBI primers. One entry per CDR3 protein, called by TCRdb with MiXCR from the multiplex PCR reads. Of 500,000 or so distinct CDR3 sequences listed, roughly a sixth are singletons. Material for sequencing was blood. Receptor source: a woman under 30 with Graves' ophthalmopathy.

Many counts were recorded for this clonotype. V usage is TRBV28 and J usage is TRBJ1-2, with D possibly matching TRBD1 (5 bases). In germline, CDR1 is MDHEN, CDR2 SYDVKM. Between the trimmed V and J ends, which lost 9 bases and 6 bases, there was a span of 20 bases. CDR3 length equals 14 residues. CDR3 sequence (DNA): TGTGCCAGTATCGCGGGACGGCTTTTAGATGGCTACACCTTC. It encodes CASIAGRLLDGYTF.

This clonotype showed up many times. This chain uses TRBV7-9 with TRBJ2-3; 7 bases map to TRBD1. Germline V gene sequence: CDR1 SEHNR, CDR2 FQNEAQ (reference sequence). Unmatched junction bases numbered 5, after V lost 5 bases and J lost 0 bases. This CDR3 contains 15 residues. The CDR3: CASSPWTGSTDTQYF. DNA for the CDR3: TGTGCCAGCAGCCCCTGGACAGGAAGCACAGATACGCAGTATTTT.

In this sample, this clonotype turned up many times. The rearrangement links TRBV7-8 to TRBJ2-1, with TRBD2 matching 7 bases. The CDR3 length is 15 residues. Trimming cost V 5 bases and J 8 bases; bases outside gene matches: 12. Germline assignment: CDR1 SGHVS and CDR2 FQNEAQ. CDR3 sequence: CASSPKRDWGHEQFF. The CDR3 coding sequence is TGTGCCAGCAGCCCGAAGCGGGACTGGGGCCATGAGCAGTTCTTC. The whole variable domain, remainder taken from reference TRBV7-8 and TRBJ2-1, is GAGVSQSPRYKVAKRGQDVALRCDPISGHVSLFWYQQALGQGPEFLTYFQNEAQLDKSGLPSDRFFAERPEGSVSTLKIQRTQQEDSAVYLCASSPKRDWGHEQFFGPGTRLTVL.

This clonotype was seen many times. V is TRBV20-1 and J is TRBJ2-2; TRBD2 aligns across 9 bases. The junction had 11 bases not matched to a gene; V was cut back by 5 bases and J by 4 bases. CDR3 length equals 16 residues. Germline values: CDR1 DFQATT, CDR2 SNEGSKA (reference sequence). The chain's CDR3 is CSAPGASGMGTGELFF. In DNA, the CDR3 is TGCAGTGCTCCCGGGGCTAGCGGGATGGGCACCGGGGAGCTGTTTTTT.

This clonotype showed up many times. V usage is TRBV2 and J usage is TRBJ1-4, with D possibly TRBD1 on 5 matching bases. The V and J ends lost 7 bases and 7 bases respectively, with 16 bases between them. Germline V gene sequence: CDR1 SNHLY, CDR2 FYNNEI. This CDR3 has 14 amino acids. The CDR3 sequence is CASNPREIGEKLFF. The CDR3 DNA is TGTGCCAGCAACCCCAGGGAAATCGGTGAAAAACTGTTTTTT.

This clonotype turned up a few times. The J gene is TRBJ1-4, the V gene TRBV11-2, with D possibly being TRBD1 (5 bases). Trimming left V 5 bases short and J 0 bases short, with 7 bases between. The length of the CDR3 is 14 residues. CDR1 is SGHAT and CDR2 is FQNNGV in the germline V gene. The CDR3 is CASSPQATNEKLFF. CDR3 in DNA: TGTGCCAGCAGCCCACAGGCAACTAATGAAAAACTGTTTTTT.

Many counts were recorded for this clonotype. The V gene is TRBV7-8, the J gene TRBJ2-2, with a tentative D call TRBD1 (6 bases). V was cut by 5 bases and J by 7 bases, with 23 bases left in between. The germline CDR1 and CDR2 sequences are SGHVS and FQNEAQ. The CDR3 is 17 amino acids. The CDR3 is CASSTLTGRRVDGELFF. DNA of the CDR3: TGTGCCAGCAGCACTCTTACAGGGCGACGGGTTGACGGGGAGCTGTTTTTT.

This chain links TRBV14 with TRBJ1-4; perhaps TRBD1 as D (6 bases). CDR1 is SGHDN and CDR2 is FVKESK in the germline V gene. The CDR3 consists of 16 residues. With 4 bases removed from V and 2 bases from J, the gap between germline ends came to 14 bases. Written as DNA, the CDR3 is TGTGCCAGCAGCCGTCCAGGGGCCCGTACTAATGAAAAACTGTTTTTT. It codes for CASSRPGARTNEKLFF.

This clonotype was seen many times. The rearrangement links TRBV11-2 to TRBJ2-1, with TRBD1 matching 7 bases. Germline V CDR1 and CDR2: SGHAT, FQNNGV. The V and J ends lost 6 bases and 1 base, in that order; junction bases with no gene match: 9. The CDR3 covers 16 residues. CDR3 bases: TGTGCCAGCAGTTCGCAGACAGGGAGTTCCTACAATGAGCAGTTCTTC. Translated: CASSSQTGSSYNEQFF.

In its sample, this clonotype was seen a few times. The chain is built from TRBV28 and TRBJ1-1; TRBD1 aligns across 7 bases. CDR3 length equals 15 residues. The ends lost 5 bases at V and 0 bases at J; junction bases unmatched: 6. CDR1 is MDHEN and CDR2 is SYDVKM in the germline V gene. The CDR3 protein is CASSKETGMNTEAFF. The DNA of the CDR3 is TGTGCCAGCAGTAAAGAGACAGGGATGAACACTGAAGCTTTCTTT.

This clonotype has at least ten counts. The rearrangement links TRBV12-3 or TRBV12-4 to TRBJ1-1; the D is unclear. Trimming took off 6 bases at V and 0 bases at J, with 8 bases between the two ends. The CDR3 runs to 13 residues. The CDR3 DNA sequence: TGTGCCAGCAGGGGCGGGTTGAACACTGAAGCTTTCTTT. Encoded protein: CASRGGLNTEAFF.

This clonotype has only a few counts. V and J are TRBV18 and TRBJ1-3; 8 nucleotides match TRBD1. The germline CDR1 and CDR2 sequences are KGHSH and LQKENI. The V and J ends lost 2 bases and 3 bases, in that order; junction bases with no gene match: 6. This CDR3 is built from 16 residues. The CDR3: CASSPKTGAYGNTIYF. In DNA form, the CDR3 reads TGTGCCAGCTCACCAAAGACAGGGGCTTATGGAAACACCATATATTTT.

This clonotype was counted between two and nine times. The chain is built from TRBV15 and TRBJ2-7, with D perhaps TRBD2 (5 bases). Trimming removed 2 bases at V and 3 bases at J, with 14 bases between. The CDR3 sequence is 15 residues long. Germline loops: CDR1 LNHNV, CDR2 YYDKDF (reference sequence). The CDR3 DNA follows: TGTGCCACCAGCAGACCCTCCGGACTGAGCTACGAGCAGTACTTC. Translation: CATSRPSGLSYEQYF.

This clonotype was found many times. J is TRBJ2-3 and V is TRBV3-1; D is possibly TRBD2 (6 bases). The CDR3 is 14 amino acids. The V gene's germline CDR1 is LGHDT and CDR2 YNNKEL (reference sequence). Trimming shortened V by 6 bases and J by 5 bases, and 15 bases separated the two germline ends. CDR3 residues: CASRLGMGGDTQYF. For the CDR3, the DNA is TGTGCCAGCAGGCTAGGCATGGGAGGAGATACGCAGTATTTT.

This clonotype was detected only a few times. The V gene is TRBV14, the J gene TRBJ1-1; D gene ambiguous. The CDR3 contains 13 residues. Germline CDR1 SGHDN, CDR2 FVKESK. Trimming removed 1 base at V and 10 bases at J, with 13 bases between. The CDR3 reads CASSQGTARVAFF. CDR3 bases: TGTGCCAGCAGCCAAGGAACAGCGCGTGTAGCTTTCTTT.

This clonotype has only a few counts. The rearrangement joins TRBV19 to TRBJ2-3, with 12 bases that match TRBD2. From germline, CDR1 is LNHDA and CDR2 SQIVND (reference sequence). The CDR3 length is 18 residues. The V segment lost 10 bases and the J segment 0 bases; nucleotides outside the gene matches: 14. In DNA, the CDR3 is TGTGCCACCAAATGGACAGCCGGGACTAGCGGGAGCACAGATACGCAGTATTTT. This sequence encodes CATKWTAGTSGSTDTQYF.

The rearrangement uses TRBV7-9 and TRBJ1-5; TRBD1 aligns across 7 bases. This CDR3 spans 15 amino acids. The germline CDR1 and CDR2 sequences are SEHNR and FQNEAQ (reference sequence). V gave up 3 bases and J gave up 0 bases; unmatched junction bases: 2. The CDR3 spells CASSLGTDSNQPQHF. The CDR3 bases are TGTGCCAGCAGCTTGGGGACAGATAGCAATCAGCCCCAGCATTTT.

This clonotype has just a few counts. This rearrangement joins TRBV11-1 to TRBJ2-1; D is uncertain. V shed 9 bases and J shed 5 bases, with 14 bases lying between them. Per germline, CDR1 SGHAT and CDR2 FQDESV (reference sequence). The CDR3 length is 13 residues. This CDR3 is CARRRQVHNEQFF. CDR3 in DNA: TGTGCCAGGCGTCGGCAGGTCCACAATGAGCAGTTCTTC.

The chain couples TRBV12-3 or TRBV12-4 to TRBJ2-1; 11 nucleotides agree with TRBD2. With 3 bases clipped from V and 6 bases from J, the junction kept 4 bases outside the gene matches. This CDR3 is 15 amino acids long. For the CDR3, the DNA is TGTGCCAGCAGTTTGGGACTAGCGGTCTTCAATGAGCAGTTCTTC. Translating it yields CASSLGLAVFNEQFF.

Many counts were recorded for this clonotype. This CDR3 reads CASKGQSPSNTEAFF. CDR3 DNA: TGTGCCAGCAAGGGGCAAAGCCCTTCGAACACTGAAGCTTTCTTT. The genes are TRBV6-2 or TRBV6-3 and TRBJ1-1; D possibly corresponds to TRBD1 (5 bases). The V gene lost 7 bases and the J gene lost 1 base, with 16 bases spanning the gap. This CDR3 spans 15 amino acids. Germline V lookup: CDR1 MNHEY, CDR2 SVGEGT.

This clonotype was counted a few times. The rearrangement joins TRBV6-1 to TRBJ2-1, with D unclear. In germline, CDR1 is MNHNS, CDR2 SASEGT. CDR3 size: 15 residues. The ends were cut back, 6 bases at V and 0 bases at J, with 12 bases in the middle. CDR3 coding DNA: TGTGCCAGCAGACCGACTCAGAGCTCCTACAATGAGCAGTTCTTC. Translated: CASRPTQSSYNEQFF.

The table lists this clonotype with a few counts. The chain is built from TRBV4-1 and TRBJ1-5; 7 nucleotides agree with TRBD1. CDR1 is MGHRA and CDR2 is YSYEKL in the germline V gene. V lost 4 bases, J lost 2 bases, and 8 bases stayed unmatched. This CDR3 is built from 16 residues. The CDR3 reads CASSLQGVVGNQPQHF. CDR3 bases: TGCGCCAGCAGCCTCCAGGGGGTGGTAGGCAATCAGCCCCAGCATTTT.

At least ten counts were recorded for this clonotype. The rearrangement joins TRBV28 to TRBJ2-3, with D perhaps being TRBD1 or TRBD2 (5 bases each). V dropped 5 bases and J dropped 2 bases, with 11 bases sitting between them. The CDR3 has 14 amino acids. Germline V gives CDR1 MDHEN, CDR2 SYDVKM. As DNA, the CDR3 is TGTGCCAGCAGTCCACCGGGGCCCACAGATACGCAGTATTTT. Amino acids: CASSPPGPTDTQYF.

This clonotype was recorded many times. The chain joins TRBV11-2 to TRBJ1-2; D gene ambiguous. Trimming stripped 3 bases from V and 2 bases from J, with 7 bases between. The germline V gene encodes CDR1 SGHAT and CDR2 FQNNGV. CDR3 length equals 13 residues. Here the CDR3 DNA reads TGTGCCAGCAGCTTTGGCTACAACTATGGCTACACCTTC. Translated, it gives CASSFGYNYGYTF.

The CDR3 sequence: CASSPRGFPGQSPNYGYTF. The CDR3 DNA reads TGTGCCAGCTCACCACGCGGGTTCCCCGGACAGTCGCCTAACTATGGCTACACCTTC. V and J are TRBV18 and TRBJ1-2; D perhaps matches TRBD1 (6 bases). Per the germline V gene, CDR1 is KGHSH and CDR2 is LQKENI. The germline V and J ends were trimmed by 1 base and 0 bases, with 21 bases remaining between them. The CDR3 is 19 residues long.

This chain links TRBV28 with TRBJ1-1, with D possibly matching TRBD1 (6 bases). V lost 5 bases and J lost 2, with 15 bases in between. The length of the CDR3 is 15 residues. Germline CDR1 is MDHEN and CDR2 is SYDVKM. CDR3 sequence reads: CASSPLGGLNTEAFF. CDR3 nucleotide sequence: TGTGCCAGCAGTCCTCTAGGGGGGCTTAACACTGAAGCTTTCTTT.

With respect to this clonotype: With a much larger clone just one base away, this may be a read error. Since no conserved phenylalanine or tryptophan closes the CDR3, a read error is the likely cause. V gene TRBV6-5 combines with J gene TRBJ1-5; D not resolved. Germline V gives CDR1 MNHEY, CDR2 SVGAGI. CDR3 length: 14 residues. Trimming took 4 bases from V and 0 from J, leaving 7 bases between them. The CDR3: CASSSAGSNQPQHS. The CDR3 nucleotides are TGTGCCAGCAGTTCGGCGGGTAGCAATCAGCCCCAGCATTCT.

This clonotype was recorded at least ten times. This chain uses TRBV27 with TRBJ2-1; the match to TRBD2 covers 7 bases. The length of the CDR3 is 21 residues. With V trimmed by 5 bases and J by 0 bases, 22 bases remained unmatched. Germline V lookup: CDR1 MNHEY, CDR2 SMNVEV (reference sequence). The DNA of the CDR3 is TGTGCCAGCAGTCCACCGCAGCGGGGAAAACCTCCAAAAAGCTCCTACAATGAGCAGTTCTTC. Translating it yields CASSPPQRGKPPKSSYNEQFF.

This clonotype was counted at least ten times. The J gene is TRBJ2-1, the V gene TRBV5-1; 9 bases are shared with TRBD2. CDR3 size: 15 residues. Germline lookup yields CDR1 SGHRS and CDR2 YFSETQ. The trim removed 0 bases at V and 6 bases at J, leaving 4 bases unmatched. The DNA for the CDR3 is TGCGCCAGCAGCTTGGGACTAGCGGCCTTCAATGAGCAGTTCTTC. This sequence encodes CASSLGLAAFNEQFF. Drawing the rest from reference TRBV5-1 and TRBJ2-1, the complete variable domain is KAGVTQTPRYLIKTRGQQVTLSCSPISGHRSVSWYQQTPGQGLQFLFEYFSETQRNKGNFPGRFSGRQFSNSRSEMNVSTLELGDSALYLCASSLGLAAFNEQFFGPGTRLTVL.

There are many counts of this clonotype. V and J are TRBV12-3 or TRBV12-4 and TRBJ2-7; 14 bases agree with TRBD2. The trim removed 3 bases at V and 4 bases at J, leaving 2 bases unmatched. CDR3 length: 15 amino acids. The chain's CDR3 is CASSFGLAGGYEQYF. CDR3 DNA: TGTGCCAGCAGTTTTGGACTAGCGGGAGGATACGAGCAGTACTTC.

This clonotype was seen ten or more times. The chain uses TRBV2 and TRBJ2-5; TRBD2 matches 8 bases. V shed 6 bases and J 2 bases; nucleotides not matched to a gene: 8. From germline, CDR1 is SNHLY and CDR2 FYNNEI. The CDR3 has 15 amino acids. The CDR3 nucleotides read TGTGCCAGCAGCTCGGCGGGGGGCCGTCAAGAGACCCAGTACTTC. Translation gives CASSSAGGRQETQYF.

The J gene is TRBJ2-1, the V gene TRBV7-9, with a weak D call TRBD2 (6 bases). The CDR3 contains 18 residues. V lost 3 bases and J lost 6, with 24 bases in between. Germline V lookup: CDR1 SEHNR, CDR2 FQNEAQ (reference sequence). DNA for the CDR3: TGTGCCAGCAGCTTTCCCCCCCTTACGGTTGGGACTTCCAATGAGCAGTTCTTC. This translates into CASSFPPLTVGTSNEQFF.